Shown below are 4 T cell receptor beta chains from a single sample sequenced in a study of identical twins. MiXCR, applied by TCRdb to the 5' RACE reads, yields one record per CDR3 protein. The table has 540,000 or so distinct CDR3 sequences, under 25% seen once; the top ten hold 0.48%. The same sample was also used in a study of yellow fever vaccine responses in identical twins.

Sample: CD4+ T cells sorted from blood. The origin of the receptors is a woman between 18 and 30 years old in good health.

This chain joins TRBV4-1 and TRBJ2-5; 7 bases are a match to TRBD2. Germline CDR1 reads MGHRA; CDR2 reads YSYEKL. Losses at the gene ends were 6 bases for V and 5 bases for J; bases not matched to a gene: 6. The CDR3 is made up of 13 amino acids. In DNA, the CDR3 is TGCGCCAGCAGTCTAGCGGTTATCGAGACCCAGTACTTC. The encoded protein is CASSLAVIETQYF.

This clonotype was recorded many times. V gene TRBV10-3 combines with J gene TRBJ2-6; no firm D call. Germline CDR1 ENHRY, CDR2 SYGVKD. V lost 0 bases and J lost 1, with 19 bases in between. This CDR3 has 20 amino acids. The CDR3 nucleotides read TGTGCCATCAGTGAGTCTGGAATGGGGAATCATATGTCTGGGGCCAACGTCCTGACTTTC. Its translation: CAISESGMGNHMSGANVLTF.

This clonotype has a handful of counts. This sequence joins TRBV4-1 and TRBJ2-3; D call uncertain. V shed 1 base and J shed 2 bases, with 10 bases lying between them. The CDR3 extends over 15 amino acids. In germline, CDR1 is MGHRA, CDR2 YSYEKL. This chain's CDR3 is CASSQVGGNTDTQYF. Written as DNA, the CDR3 is TGCGCCAGCAGCCAAGTTGGTGGGAACACAGATACGCAGTATTTT.

The CDR3 coding sequence is TGTGCCAGCACCCAAGAGGGGTCCTACAATGAGCAGTTCTTC. It specifies CASTQEGSYNEQFF. V usage is TRBV2 and J usage is TRBJ2-1, with D perhaps being TRBD1 or TRBD2 (5 bases each). This CDR3 spans 14 amino acids. CDR1 is SNHLY, CDR2 FYNNEI, per germline. Trimming left V 7 bases short and J 1 base short, with 11 bases between.